This TCR beta chain was profiled in a study of cytomegalovirus exposure and HLA in healthy donors. The PCR had 60 Vbeta and 13 Jbeta primers. Only in-frame clones appear in the TCRdb table, and some are missing; sequencing was by immunoSEQ multiplex PCR. Here the sample spans roughly 140,000 clones, approximately 84% being singletons. In germline, CDR1 is SEHNR, CDR2 FQNEAQ (reference sequence). The CDR3 covers 15 residues. J gave up 2 bases and V 1 base, and 3 bases lay outside the gene matches. The chain joins TRBV7-9 to TRBJ1-1; TRBD1 agrees at 8 bases. Material: PBMCs. The source of this sequence is a woman younger than 30 in good health and CMV-seronegative. The CDR3 coding sequence is TGTGCCAGCAGCTTAGAGACAGGGGTAAACACTGAAGCTTTCTTT. This encodes CASSLETGVNTEAFF.